This paragraph reports one T cell receptor (beta chain). Antigen specificity is unknown. As to time point: blood 2 weeks post-SBRT. Indicated treatment: 15 Gy SBRT to primary tumor, nephrectomy 4 weeks later. The patient's renal cell carcinoma had clear cell pathology. The data belong to a study of radiation and T cells in renal cell carcinoma. Study observations and caveats: Top tumor clonotypes rose in blood 2 weeks post-radiation, then contracted. Baseline intratumoral clonotype presence is unknown without pretreatment biopsies.

Trimming took off 4 bases at V and 7 bases at J, with 10 bases between the two ends. Germline-derived CDR1 and CDR2 are MNHNY and SVGAGI (reference sequence). This CDR3 region has 12 residues. Using immunoSEQ multiplex PCR, the repertoire was profiled, and TCRdb retains in-frame clones only, with some absent. The table shows 100,000 to 150,000 clones, with about four fifths occurring only once. The sequence was obtained from a man aged 50-60 years with renal cell carcinoma. The starting material was blood, obtained from a patient whose treatment included radiotherapy and nephrectomy. This chain links TRBV6-6 with TRBJ1-1; the D is unclear. The CDR3 is CASSSTGLEAFF. The CDR3, as DNA: TGTGCCAGCAGTTCTACTGGGCTTGAAGCTTTCTTT.